What follows are 8 T cell receptor beta chains derived from one specimen sequenced in a study of T cells in Graves' hyperthyroidism and ophthalmopathy. RNA transcripts served as the template for amplifying TCR beta CDR3 regions. Primed by the HTBI set, a first-round RT-PCR was run on the TCR CDR3. TCRdb reanalysed the multiplex PCR reads using MiXCR and keeps one entry per CDR3 protein. The profile shows a few hundred thousand distinct CDR3 sequences, around 18% of them singletons. Material for sequencing was blood. The receptors derive from a middle-aged man with Graves' hyperthyroidism.

Details on this clonotype: A much larger clonotype is one base distant, so this may be a read error. The chain recombines TRBV20-1 with TRBJ2-1, with 11 bases identical to TRBD2. CDR3 size: 15 residues. Trimming took 2 bases from V and 9 from J; bases not matched to a gene: 9. Germline V gives CDR1 DFQATT, CDR2 SNEGSKA (reference sequence). CDR3 protein: CSARRASGGTAEQFF. CDR3 coding DNA: TGCAGTGCTAGAAGGGCTAGCGGGGGGACGGCTGAGCAGTTCTTC.

This clonotype was counted at least ten times. The V gene is TRBV20-1, the J gene TRBJ1-5, with D maybe TRBD1 (6 bases). The CDR3 length is 13 residues. Germline loops: CDR1 DFQATT, CDR2 SNEGSKA (reference sequence). Trimming cost V 6 bases and J 9 bases, with 18 bases left between them. CDR3 residues: CSAPGDSLSPQHF. Here the CDR3 DNA reads TGCAGTGCGCCAGGGGACTCCCTTTCGCCCCAGCATTTT.

A few counts support this clonotype. This chain links TRBV7-2 with TRBJ2-5, with D perhaps matching TRBD1 or TRBD2 (6 bases each). V gave up 4 bases and J gave up 4 bases, with 19 bases separating them. The CDR3 runs to 16 residues. Germline V gene data show CDR1 as SGHTA and CDR2 as FQGNSA. The CDR3 sequence is CASSSEGGGGPETQYF. As DNA, the CDR3 is TGTGCCAGCAGCTCCGAGGGTGGTGGGGGGCCAGAGACCCAGTACTTC. The whole variable domain, remainder taken from reference TRBV7-2 and TRBJ2-5, is GAGVSQSPSNKVTEKGKDVELRCDPISGHTALYWYRQSLGQGLEFLIYFQGNSAPDKSGLPSDRFSAERTGGSVSTLTIQRTQQEDSAVYLCASSSEGGGGPETQYFGPGTRLLVL.

V and J are TRBV6-2 or TRBV6-3 and TRBJ1-2; 12 bases are a match to TRBD1. Germline assignment: CDR1 MNHEY and CDR2 SVGEGT. The CDR3 totals 15 residues. The V and J ends lost 4 bases and 5 bases, in that order; junction bases with no gene match: 5. The CDR3 protein is CASSSGTGGGYGYTF. The CDR3 DNA reads as TGTGCCAGCAGTTCCGGGACAGGGGGCGGTTATGGCTACACCTTC.

The rearrangement joins TRBV9 to TRBJ2-2, with 12 bases identical to TRBD1. This CDR3 has 16 residues. The germline V gene has CDR1 SGDLS and CDR2 YYNGEE. Trimming at V came to 6 bases and at J to 6 bases, leaving 9 bases not matched to a gene. Here the CDR3 reads CASTPGGQGASGELFF. CDR3 nucleotide sequence: TGTGCCAGCACCCCCGGGGGACAGGGGGCGTCCGGGGAGCTGTTTTTT.

This rearrangement joins TRBV7-2 to TRBJ2-7; 11 nucleotides match TRBD2. The CDR3 sequence is 16 residues long. The ends lost 5 bases at V and 0 bases at J; junction bases unmatched: 6. The V gene's germline CDR1 is SGHTA and CDR2 FQGNSA. For the CDR3, the DNA is TGTGCCAGCAGCCCCCTAGCGGGGGGAAGCTCCTACGAGCAGTACTTC. As protein: CASSPLAGGSSYEQYF.

This clonotype was counted between two and nine times. This chain joins TRBV12-3 or TRBV12-4 and TRBJ1-6; no clear D. The CDR3 loop spans 15 amino acids. Between the trimmed V and J ends, which lost 2 bases and 9 bases, there was a span of 14 bases. For the CDR3, the DNA is TGTGCCAGCAGTTTAAGGAGGCCGGGAATTTCACCCCTCCACTTT. As protein: CASSLRRPGISPLHF.

This clonotype was recorded many times. The chain employs TRBV20-1 and TRBJ2-3; TRBD1 matches 8 bases. Trimming took 3 bases from V and 1 from J; bases not matched to a gene: 9. The CDR3 contains 16 residues. The V gene's germline CDR1 is DFQATT and CDR2 SNEGSKA (reference sequence). The CDR3 is CSASSLGRGRTDTQYF. The CDR3 DNA reads as TGCAGTGCTAGCTCTCTCGGCAGGGGGCGCACAGATACGCAGTATTTT.